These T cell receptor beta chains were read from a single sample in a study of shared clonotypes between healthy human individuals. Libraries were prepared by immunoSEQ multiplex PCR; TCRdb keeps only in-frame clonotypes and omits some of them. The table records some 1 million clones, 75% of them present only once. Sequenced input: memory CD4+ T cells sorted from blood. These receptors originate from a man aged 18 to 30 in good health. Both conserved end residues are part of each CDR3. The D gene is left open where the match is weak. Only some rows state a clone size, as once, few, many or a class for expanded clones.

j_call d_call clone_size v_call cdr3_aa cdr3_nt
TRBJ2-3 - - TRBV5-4 CASSLGISTDTQYF TGTGCCAGCAGCTTGGGCATAAGCACAGATACGCAGTATTTT
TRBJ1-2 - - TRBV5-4 CASSLQGTVDYGYTF TGTGCCAGCAGCTTGCAGGGGACGGTTGACTATGGCTACACCTTC
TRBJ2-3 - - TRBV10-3 CAISESKRRTADTQYF TGTGCCATCAGTGAGTCGAAGAGGAGAACTGCAGATACGCAGTATTTT
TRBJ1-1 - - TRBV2 CASSGGGRVTEAFF TGTGCCAGCAGTGGTGGGGGTCGGGTCACTGAAGCTTTCTTT
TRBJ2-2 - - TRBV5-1 CASSTTGTKGGELFF TGCGCCAGCAGCACGACCGGGACCAAGGGCGGGGAGCTGTTTTTT
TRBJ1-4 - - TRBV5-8 CASSRGEPNEKLFF TGTGCCAGCAGCCGTGGGGAGCCTAATGAAAAACTGTTTTTT
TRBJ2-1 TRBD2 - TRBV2 CASRAGTSDNEQFF TGTGCCAGCAGGGCCGGGACTAGCGACAATGAGCAGTTCTTC
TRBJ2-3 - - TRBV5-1 CASSLDSRVGTDTQYF TGCGCCAGCAGCTTAGACAGCCGTGTTGGCACAGATACGCAGTATTTT
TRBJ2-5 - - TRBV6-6 CASSYGQGRQETQYF TGTGCCAGCAGTTACGGGCAGGGGAGGCAAGAGACCCAGTACTTC
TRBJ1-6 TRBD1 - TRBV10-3 CAISGDRGRNNSPLHF TGTGCCATCAGTGGCGACAGGGGGCGGAATAATTCACCCCTCCACTTT
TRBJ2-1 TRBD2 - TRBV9 CASSPQGREGREQFF TGTGCCAGCAGCCCCCAGGGGCGGGAGGGCCGAGAGCAGTTCTTC
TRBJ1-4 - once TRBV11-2 CASSLPYEKLFF TGTGCCAGCAGCCTCCCGTATGAAAAACTGTTTTTT
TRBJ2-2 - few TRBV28 CASSLFSGTNTGELFF TGTGCCAGCAGTTTATTTTCAGGGACGAACACCGGGGAGCTGTTTTTT
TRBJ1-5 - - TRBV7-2 CASSLQGSSNQPQHF TGTGCCAGCAGCTTACAGGGGTCATCCAATCAGCCCCAGCATTTT
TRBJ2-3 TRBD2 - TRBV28 CASTSPHRGGLVDTQYF TGTGCCAGCACTTCCCCGCACCGGGGGGGCCTGGTAGATACGCAGTATTTT
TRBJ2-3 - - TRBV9 CASSVGGSGYTDTQYF TGTGCCAGCAGCGTAGGAGGTAGTGGATACACAGATACGCAGTATTTT
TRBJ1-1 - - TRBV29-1 CSVTGHLGTEAFF TGCAGCGTCACGGGGCACCTGGGGACTGAAGCTTTCTTT
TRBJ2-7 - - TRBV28 CASSSASFPWEQYF TGTGCCAGCAGTTCGGCATCCTTCCCCTGGGAGCAGTACTTC
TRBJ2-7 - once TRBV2 CASLSRESLGEQYF TGTGCCAGCTTAAGTAGGGAGTCTCTTGGCGAGCAGTACTTC
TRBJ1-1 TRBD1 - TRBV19 CASSPDRVTEAFF TGTGCCAGTAGTCCCGACAGGGTCACTGAAGCTTTCTTT
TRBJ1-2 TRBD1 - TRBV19 CASILTGGDYGYTF TGTGCCAGTATCTTGACAGGGGGAGACTATGGCTACACCTTC
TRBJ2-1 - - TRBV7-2 CASSLYRNEQFF TGTGCCAGCAGCCTCTATAGAAATGAGCAGTTCTTC
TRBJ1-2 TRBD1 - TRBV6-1 CASTVGQGDGYTF TGTGCCAGCACTGTGGGACAGGGGGATGGCTACACCTTC
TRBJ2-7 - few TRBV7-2 CASSLVTKYEQYF TGTGCCAGCAGCTTAGTCACAAAGTACGAGCAGTACTTC
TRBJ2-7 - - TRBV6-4 CASSRESSYEQYF TGTGCCAGCTCCAGGGAGAGCTCCTACGAGCAGTACTTC
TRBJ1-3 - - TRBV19 CASRYGQSYGNTIYF TGTGCCAGTAGATACGGACAGAGCTACGGAAACACCATATATTTT
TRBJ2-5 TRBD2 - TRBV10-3 CAISLAGPKETQYF TGTGCCATCAGCCTAGCGGGGCCAAAAGAGACCCAGTACTTC
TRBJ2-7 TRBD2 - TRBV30 CAWSNGLAGGQRYEQYF TGTGCCTGGAGTAACGGACTAGCGGGAGGTCAACGCTACGAGCAGTACTTC